The 27 T cell receptor beta chains presented below share a single source sample, sequenced in a study of a mutant IDH1 vaccine in newly diagnosed glioma. Profiling relied on immunoSEQ multiplex PCR, and the TCRdb table lists in-frame clones only, not all of them. The data show some 59,000 clones, with 89% seen just once and approximately 2% held by the top ten. Their antigen targets remain unknown. As to time point: week 11, during vaccination. Every vaccination contained 300 ug of the mutant IDH1 20-mer peptide and was paired with topical imiquimod. The sequencing here drew on PBMCs, taken from a glioma patient whose treatment included an IDH1 peptide vaccine. Receptors were obtained from a man between 40 and 49 years old with glioma.

The V and J genes are TRBV5-5 and TRBJ1-4, with TRBD1 identical over 7 bases. Germline V CDR1 and CDR2: SGHKS, YYEKEE (reference sequence). V trimming: 4 bases; J trimming: 4 bases; junction bases outside the gene matches: 7. The CDR3 is 15 residues long. CDR3 sequence: CASSVRQGFNEKLFF. The DNA of the CDR3 is TGTGCCAGCAGCGTCAGACAGGGTTTTAATGAAAAACTGTTTTTT.

The chain couples TRBV25-1 to TRBJ2-5; 8 bases line up with TRBD1. V lost 8 bases to trimming and J lost 4 bases; unmatched junction nucleotides: 6. The CDR3 has 13 amino acids. CDR1 is MGHDK, CDR2 SYGVNS, per germline. In DNA, the CDR3 is TGTGCCAGCTCAGGGGGCATGGGAGAGACCCAGTACTTC. Its translation: CASSGGMGETQYF.

The V and J genes are TRBV7-9 and TRBJ1-5; D uncertain. The CDR3 extends over 15 amino acids. Germline V gene data show CDR1 as SEHNR and CDR2 as FQNEAQ (reference sequence). V was shortened by 4 bases and J by 0 bases, with 10 bases between the two germline ends. CDR3 in amino acids: CASSSYGNSNQPQHF. The CDR3 DNA sequence: TGTGCCAGCAGCTCTTACGGGAATAGCAATCAGCCCCAGCATTTT.

The chain links TRBV6-1 to TRBJ2-2; D might be TRBD1 (6 bases). The V gene's germline CDR1 is MNHNS and CDR2 SASEGT. V shed 8 bases and J shed 5 bases, with 18 bases lying between them. This CDR3 spans 15 amino acids. The CDR3 coding sequence is TGTGCCAGCCCATCGGACAGACGGGGAACCGGGGAGCTGTTTTTT. Translating gives CASPSDRRGTGELFF.

This rearrangement joins TRBV4-1 to TRBJ2-1; 11 bases map to TRBD2. CDR1 and CDR2 from the germline V gene are MGHRA and YSYEKL. The V segment lost 4 bases and the J segment 9 bases; nucleotides outside the gene matches: 8. The CDR3 spans 15 residues. The CDR3 loop reads CASSPQGLAVGEQFF. CDR3 in DNA: TGCGCCAGCAGCCCGCAGGGACTAGCGGTGGGTGAGCAGTTCTTC.

The genes are TRBV30 and TRBJ1-5, with D unresolved. The germline V gene has CDR1 GTSNPN and CDR2 SVGIG (reference sequence). The CDR3 is made up of 12 amino acids. The germline V and J ends were trimmed by 0 bases and 4 bases, with 4 bases remaining between them. The CDR3 is CAWSVGNQPQHF. The CDR3 coding sequence is TGTGCCTGGAGTGTAGGTAATCAGCCCCAGCATTTT.

The gene calls are TRBV27 and TRBJ2-1, with 9 bases lining up with TRBD2. V was clipped by 1 base and J by 2 bases; unmatched bases: 3. Germline CDR1 MNHEY, CDR2 SMNVEV (reference sequence). The CDR3 consists of 16 residues. The CDR3 here is CASSLLGLAPYNEQFF. Written as DNA, the CDR3 is TGTGCCAGCAGTTTATTGGGACTAGCCCCCTACAATGAGCAGTTCTTC.

The V gene is TRBV6-5, the J gene TRBJ1-2; possibly TRBD1 for D (5 bases). Between the trimmed V and J ends, which lost 2 bases and 12 bases, there was a span of 19 bases. Germline CDR1 reads MNHEY; CDR2 reads SVGAGI. The CDR3 runs 14 residues. CDR3 in amino acids: CASSYQKGFTVHTF. The CDR3, as DNA: TGTGCCAGCAGTTACCAGAAGGGGTTCACGGTCCACACCTTC.

V usage is TRBV6-1 and J usage is TRBJ2-3; D is possibly TRBD2 (7 bases). Germline assignment: CDR1 MNHNS and CDR2 SASEGT. V lost 8 bases, J lost 2 bases, and 14 bases lay in between. This CDR3 is 14 amino acids long. CDR3 nucleotides: TGTGCCAGCTTTCGGGGGGCGAACACAGATACGCAGTATTTT. Residues: CASFRGANTDTQYF.

The chain joins TRBV4-2 to TRBJ2-5; a weak D match, TRBD1 (5 bases). With the DNA end fitting TRBJ2-7 better, the J assignment may be wrong. This CDR3 contains 13 residues. CDR1 is LGHNA and CDR2 is YNFKEQ in the germline V gene. CDR3 amino acids: CASSQERGYEQYF. In DNA, the CDR3 is TGTGCCAGCAGCCAAGAAAGGGGATACGAGCAGTACTTC.

V is TRBV10-3 and J is TRBJ1-4; D is unresolved. This CDR3 has 12 residues. Germline values: CDR1 ENHRY, CDR2 SYGVKD. V lost 6 bases and J lost 7, with 9 bases in between. CDR3 in amino acids: CAIRDGLEKLFF. The CDR3 bases are TGTGCCATCAGGGACGGCCTTGAAAAACTGTTTTTT.

The chain has TRBV19 and TRBJ1-5, with TRBD1 matching over 7 bases. Per the germline V gene, CDR1 is LNHDA and CDR2 is SQIVND (reference sequence). CDR3 length: 14 amino acids. Trimming cost V 10 bases and J 1 base; bases outside gene matches: 7. The CDR3 region is CATAGGRSNQPQHF. CDR3 nucleotides: TGTGCCACTGCAGGGGGTCGAAGCAATCAGCCCCAGCATTTT.

The count of this clone is one. CDR3 bases: TGTGCCTGGAGTGTACATCGGGGGTCAGGTGGCTCCTACAATGAGCAGTTCTTC. Translated, it gives CAWSVHRGSGGSYNEQFF. This chain joins TRBV30 and TRBJ2-1, with a weak D call TRBD2 (6 bases). The CDR3 extends over 18 amino acids. Trimming shortened V by 0 bases and J by 0 bases, and 18 bases separated the two germline ends. Germline V gene sequence: CDR1 GTSNPN, CDR2 SVGIG (reference sequence).

The chain links TRBV7-2 to TRBJ1-1; D might be TRBD1 (5 bases). This CDR3 has 15 residues. V lost 3 bases, J lost 4 bases, and 15 bases lay in between. Germline CDR1 is SGHTA and CDR2 is FQGNSA. CDR3 nucleotide sequence: TGTGCCAGCAGCTTTCGACGGAGCGGGGCCACTGAAGCTTTCTTT. Translated: CASSFRRSGATEAFF.

The chain joins TRBV23-1 to TRBJ2-7; D gene uncertain. TRBV23-1 is noted as an ORF with a role that remains uncertain. The CDR3 totals 14 residues. Trimming left V 2 bases short and J 3 bases short, with 11 bases between. CDR3: CASSQLGNSYEQYF. The CDR3 DNA reads TGCGCCAGCAGTCAACTGGGGAACAGCTACGAGCAGTACTTC.

V usage is TRBV6-5 and J usage is TRBJ1-2; tentative D call: TRBD1 (6 bases). The germline V and J ends were trimmed by 4 bases and 8 bases, with 14 bases remaining between them. There are 13 residues in the CDR3. The germline V gene encodes CDR1 MNHEY and CDR2 SVGAGI. This CDR3 is CASSLRGRGGYTF. The CDR3 region has the DNA TGTGCCAGCAGTTTGAGGGGGAGAGGGGGCTACACCTTC.

The CDR3, as DNA: TGCGCCAGCAGCTTGGGTCCGGGATGGAATTCACCCCTCCACTTT. The encoded protein is CASSLGPGWNSPLHF. The rearrangement joins TRBV5-1 to TRBJ1-6, with no clear D. This CDR3 region has 15 residues. Germline V CDR1 and CDR2: SGHRS, YFSETQ. V shed 0 bases and J shed 7 bases, with 11 bases lying between them.

V and J are TRBV2 and TRBJ1-5; D possibly corresponds to TRBD1 (5 bases). The CDR3 sequence is 16 residues long. V lost 7 bases, J lost 2 bases, and 18 bases lay in between. Germline CDR1 and CDR2: SNHLY and FYNNEI. The CDR3 loop reads CASTPGAGGGNQPQHF. The CDR3 bases are TGTGCCAGCACCCCCGGGGCCGGAGGGGGCAATCAGCCCCAGCATTTT.

The chain carries TRBV11-2 and TRBJ2-3; maybe TRBD1 (6 bases). CDR3 length: 15 residues. Per the germline V gene, CDR1 is SGHAT and CDR2 is FQNNGV. V was clipped by 6 bases and J by 7 bases, with 20 bases between them. The CDR3 DNA follows: TGTGCCAGCAGGCTACCGGACAGTCAGCAACATACGCAGTATTTT. Translated, it gives CASRLPDSQQHTQYF.

The rearrangement links TRBV6-1 to TRBJ1-2; D unresolved. In germline, CDR1 is MNHNS, CDR2 SASEGT. Trimming shortened V by 1 base and J by 8 bases, and 8 bases separated the two germline ends. CDR3 length: 12 amino acids. The CDR3 DNA is TGTGCCAGCAGTGAAGGAGTGTACGGCTACACCTTC. Protein: CASSEGVYGYTF.

The chain couples TRBV7-8 to TRBJ2-7; tentatively, D is TRBD2 (6 bases). In germline, CDR1 is SGHVS, CDR2 FQNEAQ. Between the trimmed V and J ends, which lost 5 bases and 3 bases, there was a span of 17 bases. The CDR3 is made up of 15 amino acids. CDR3 DNA: TGTGCCAGCAGCGCTGGAGGGTATACGGTCTACGAGCAGTACTTC. Protein product: CASSAGGYTVYEQYF.

The rearrangement uses TRBV11-2 and TRBJ1-2; no clear D gene. V was cut by 1 base and J by 2 bases, with 5 bases left in between. The CDR3 is 13 amino acids. Germline CDR1 reads SGHAT; CDR2 reads FQNNGV. This chain's CDR3 is CASSLVTNYGYTF. The CDR3 nucleotides read TGTGCCAGCAGCTTAGTCACGAACTATGGCTACACCTTC. The full variable domain, with the rest looked up from reference TRBV11-2 and TRBJ1-2, is EAGVAQSPRYKIIEKRQSVAFWCNPISGHATLYWYQQILGQGPKLLIQFQNNGVVDDSQLPKDRFSAERLKGVDSTLKIQPAKLEDSAVYLCASSLVTNYGYTFGSGTRLTVV.

This clone is a singleton in its sample. The genes are TRBV5-1 and TRBJ1-3; D uncertain. The germline V and J ends were trimmed by 3 bases and 0 bases, with 16 bases remaining between them. Germline-derived CDR1 and CDR2 are SGHRS and YFSETQ. This CDR3 is built from 17 residues. The CDR3 loop reads CASSSSTTLSSGNTIYF. The CDR3, as DNA: TGCGCCAGCAGCTCCTCGACGACGCTCAGCTCTGGAAACACCATATATTTT.

This chain connects TRBV5-8 to TRBJ1-2; no firm D call. This CDR3 is 15 amino acids long. V shed 2 bases and J shed 3 bases, with 14 bases lying between them. Germline V lookup: CDR1 SGHTS, CDR2 YDEGEE. CDR3 protein: CASSFSPGRYYGYTF. The CDR3 region has the DNA TGTGCCAGCAGCTTTTCCCCCGGAAGGTACTATGGCTACACCTTC.

The chain employs TRBV29-1 and TRBJ2-5; no clear D. This CDR3 region has 14 residues. V lost 0 bases to trimming and J lost 4 bases, with 12 bases between them. Germline V gene lookup returns CDR1 SQVTM and CDR2 ANQGSEA. CDR3 in amino acids: CSVEEAPSSETQYF. The CDR3 nucleotides are TGCAGCGTTGAAGAGGCCCCCAGTTCAGAGACCCAGTACTTC.

The gene calls are TRBV14 and TRBJ1-5; perhaps TRBD1 as D (5 bases). V lost 4 bases and J lost 6, with 10 bases in between. This CDR3 is 13 amino acids long. Germline loops: CDR1 SGHDN, CDR2 FVKESK. The CDR3 bases are TGTGCCAGCAGCCGGGCCGGGGGTCAGCCCCAGCATTTT. This encodes CASSRAGGQPQHF.

The chain is built from TRBV6-5 and TRBJ2-2, with TRBD2 as a possible D gene (6 bases). V shed 4 bases and J shed 7 bases, with 16 bases lying between them. The CDR3 spans 15 residues. The V gene's germline CDR1 is MNHEY and CDR2 SVGAGI. The CDR3 DNA follows: TGTGCCAGCAGTTCCGGGCTGGACTATGGCGGGGAGCTGTTTTTT. Translating gives CASSSGLDYGGELFF.